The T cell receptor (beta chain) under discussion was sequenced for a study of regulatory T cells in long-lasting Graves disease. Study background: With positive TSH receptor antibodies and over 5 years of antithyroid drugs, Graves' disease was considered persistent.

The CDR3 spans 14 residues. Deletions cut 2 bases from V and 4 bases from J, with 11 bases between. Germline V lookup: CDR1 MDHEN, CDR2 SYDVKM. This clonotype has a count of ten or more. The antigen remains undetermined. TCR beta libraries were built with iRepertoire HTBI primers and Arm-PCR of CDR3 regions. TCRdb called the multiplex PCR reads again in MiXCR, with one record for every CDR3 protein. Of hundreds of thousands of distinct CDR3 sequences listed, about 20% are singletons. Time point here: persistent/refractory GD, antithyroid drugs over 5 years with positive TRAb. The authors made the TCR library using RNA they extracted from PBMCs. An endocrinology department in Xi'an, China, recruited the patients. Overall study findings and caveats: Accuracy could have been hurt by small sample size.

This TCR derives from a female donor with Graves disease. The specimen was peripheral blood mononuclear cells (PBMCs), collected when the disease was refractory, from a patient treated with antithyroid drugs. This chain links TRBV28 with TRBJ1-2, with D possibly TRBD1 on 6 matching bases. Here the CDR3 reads CASSLVDRSYGYTF. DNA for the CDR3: TGTGCCAGCAGTTTAGTGGACAGATCCTATGGCTACACCTTC.